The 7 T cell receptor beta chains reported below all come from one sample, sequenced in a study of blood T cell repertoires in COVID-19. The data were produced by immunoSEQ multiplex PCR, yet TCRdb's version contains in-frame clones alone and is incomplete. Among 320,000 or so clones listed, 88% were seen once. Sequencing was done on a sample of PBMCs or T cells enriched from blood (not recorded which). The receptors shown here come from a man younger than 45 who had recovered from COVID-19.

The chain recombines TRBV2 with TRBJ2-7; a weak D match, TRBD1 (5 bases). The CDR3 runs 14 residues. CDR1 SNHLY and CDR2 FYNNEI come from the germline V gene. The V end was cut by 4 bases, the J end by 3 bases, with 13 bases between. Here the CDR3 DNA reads TGTGCCAGCAGTGCCTACCAAGACAGCTACGAGCAGTACTTC. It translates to CASSAYQDSYEQYF.

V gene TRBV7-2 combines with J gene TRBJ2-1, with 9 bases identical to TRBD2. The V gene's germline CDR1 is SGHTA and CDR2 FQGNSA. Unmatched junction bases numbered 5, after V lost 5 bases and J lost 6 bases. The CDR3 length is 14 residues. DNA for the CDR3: TGTGCCAGCAGCCCGGGACTAGCTAGCAATGAGCAGTTCTTC. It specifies CASSPGLASNEQFF.

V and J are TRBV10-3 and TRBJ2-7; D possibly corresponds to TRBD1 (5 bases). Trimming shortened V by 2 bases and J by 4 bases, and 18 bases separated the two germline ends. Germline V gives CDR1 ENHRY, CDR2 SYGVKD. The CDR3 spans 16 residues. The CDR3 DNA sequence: TGTGCCATCAGTGAGCCTAGAAAGGGGTCGAGGTACGAGCAGTACTTC. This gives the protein CAISEPRKGSRYEQYF.

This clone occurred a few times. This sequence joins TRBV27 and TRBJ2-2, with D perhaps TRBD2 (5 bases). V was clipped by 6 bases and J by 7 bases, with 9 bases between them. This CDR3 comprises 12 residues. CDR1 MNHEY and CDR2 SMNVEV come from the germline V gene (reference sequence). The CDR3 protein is CASSPGNGELFF. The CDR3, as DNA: TGTGCCAGCAGCCCGGGAAACGGGGAGCTGTTTTTT.

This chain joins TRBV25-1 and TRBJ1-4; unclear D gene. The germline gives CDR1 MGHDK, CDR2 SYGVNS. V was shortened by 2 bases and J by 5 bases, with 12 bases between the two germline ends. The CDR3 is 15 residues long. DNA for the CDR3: TGTGCCAGCAGTGAAATCCATACATTGAATGAAAAACTGTTTTTT. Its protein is CASSEIHTLNEKLFF.

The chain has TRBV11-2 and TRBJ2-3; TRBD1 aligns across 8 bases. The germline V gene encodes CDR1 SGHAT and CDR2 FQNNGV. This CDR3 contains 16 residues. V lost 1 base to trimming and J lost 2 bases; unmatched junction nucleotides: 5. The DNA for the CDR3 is TGTGCCAGCAGCTTAGGTCCGGGACAGGCCACAGATACGCAGTATTTT. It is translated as CASSLGPGQATDTQYF.

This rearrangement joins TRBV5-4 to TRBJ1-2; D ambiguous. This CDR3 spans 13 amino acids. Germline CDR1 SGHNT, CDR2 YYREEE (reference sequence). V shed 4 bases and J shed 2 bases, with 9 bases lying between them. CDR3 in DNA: TGTGCCAGCAGCCGAGCGGGGAACTATGGCTACACCTTC. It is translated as CASSRAGNYGYTF.